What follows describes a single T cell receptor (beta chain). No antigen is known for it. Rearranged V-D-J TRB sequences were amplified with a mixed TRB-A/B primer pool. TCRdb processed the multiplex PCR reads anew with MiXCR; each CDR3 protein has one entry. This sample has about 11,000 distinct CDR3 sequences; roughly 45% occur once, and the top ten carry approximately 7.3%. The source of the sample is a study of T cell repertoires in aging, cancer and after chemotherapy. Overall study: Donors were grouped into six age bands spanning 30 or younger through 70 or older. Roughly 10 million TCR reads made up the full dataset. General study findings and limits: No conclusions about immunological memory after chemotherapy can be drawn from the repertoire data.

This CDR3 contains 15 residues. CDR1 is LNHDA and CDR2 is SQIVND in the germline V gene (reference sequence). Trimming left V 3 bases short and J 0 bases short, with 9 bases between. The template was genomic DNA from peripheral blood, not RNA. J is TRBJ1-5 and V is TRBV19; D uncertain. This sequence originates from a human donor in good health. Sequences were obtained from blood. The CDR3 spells CASSIRQNSNQPQHF. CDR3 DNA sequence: TGTGCCAGTAGTATCAGACAAAATAGCAATCAGCCCCAGCATTTT.